The 31 T cell receptor beta chains below come from one sample, sequenced in a study of blood T cell repertoires in COVID-19. Libraries were prepared by immunoSEQ multiplex PCR; TCRdb keeps only in-frame clonotypes and omits some of them. The profile covers roughly 160,000 clones, with roughly 84% appearing a single time and around 9.9% taken by the ten largest. Sequenced input: peripheral blood. These receptor sequences come from a man in his 70s with active or convalescent COVID-19.

This chain links TRBV7-2 with TRBJ1-4; unclear D gene. From germline, CDR1 is SGHTA and CDR2 FQGNSA. Trimming took off 1 base at V and 0 bases at J, with 6 bases between the two ends. The CDR3 has 15 residues. CDR3 sequence reads: CASSLDRATNEKLFF. In DNA form, the CDR3 reads TGTGCCAGCAGCTTAGACAGAGCAACTAATGAAAAACTGTTTTTT.

This chain joins TRBV28 and TRBJ2-3, with unresolved D. V lost 6 bases and J 4 bases, leaving 11 bases between the germline ends. The CDR3 loop spans 13 amino acids. Germline CDR1 is MDHEN and CDR2 is SYDVKM. The CDR3 coding sequence is TGTGCCAGCAGGGTGGGCTGGGCAGATACGCAGTATTTT. Translation gives CASRVGWADTQYF.

This clone has just one count. This sequence joins TRBV5-5 and TRBJ1-1; TRBD1 matches at 7 bases. This CDR3 is 16 amino acids long. The V gene end was trimmed by 4 bases and the J gene end by 0 bases; junction bases not matched to a gene: 9. Per the germline V gene, CDR1 is SGHKS and CDR2 is YYEKEE (reference sequence). The CDR3 is CASSRFTGAMNTEAFF. The CDR3 DNA reads TGTGCCAGCAGCCGGTTCACAGGGGCCATGAACACTGAAGCTTTCTTT.

The chain has TRBV9 and TRBJ2-3; 9 bases are a match to TRBD2. Germline V gene lookup returns CDR1 SGDLS and CDR2 YYNGEE. The CDR3 is 16 amino acids. Germline trimming cut 5 bases from V and 6 bases from J; bases unmatched to any gene: 13. The DNA for the CDR3 is TGTGCCAGCAGTGAGCGGGGCTTAGCGGGAGTGGATACGCAGTATTTT. Amino acids: CASSERGLAGVDTQYF. The full variable domain, completed using reference TRBV9 and TRBJ2-3, is DSGVTQTPKHLITATGQRVTLRCSPRSGDLSVYWYQQSLDQGLQFLIQYYNGEERAKGNILERFSAQQFPDLHSELNLSSLELGDSALYFCASSERGLAGVDTQYFGPGTRLTVL.

This sequence joins TRBV20-1 and TRBJ2-5; weak D call: TRBD1 (6 bases). The germline V and J ends were trimmed by 3 bases and 2 bases, with 10 bases remaining between them. There are 13 residues in the CDR3. Germline V lookup: CDR1 DFQATT, CDR2 SNEGSKA (reference sequence). DNA of the CDR3: TGCAGTGCTAGTCGGACAGTACAAGAGACCCAGTACTTC. Translation: CSASRTVQETQYF.

The V and J genes are TRBV10-2 and TRBJ1-2; D remains ambiguous. The ends were cut back, 6 bases at V and 4 bases at J, with 15 bases in the middle. Germline V gene lookup returns CDR1 WSHSY and CDR2 SAAADI. The CDR3 totals 14 residues. The CDR3 nucleotides read TGCGCCAGCAGCCCCCCGCGGTTACTCTATGGCTACACCTTC. Protein product: CASSPPRLLYGYTF.

V is TRBV6-2 or TRBV6-3 and J is TRBJ2-1; 15 bases agree with TRBD2. Germline values: CDR1 MNHEY, CDR2 SVGEGT. With 5 bases clipped from V and 9 bases from J, the junction kept 8 bases outside the gene matches. The CDR3 is 16 amino acids. CDR3 coding DNA: TGTGCCAGCAGTGTAGGACTAGCGGGGGGGCAAATTGAGCAGTTCTTC. Translating gives CASSVGLAGGQIEQFF.

V and J are TRBV4-1 and TRBJ1-2; D possibly corresponds to TRBD1 (5 bases). V was clipped by 6 bases and J by 2 bases, with 10 bases between them. The germline V gene has CDR1 MGHRA and CDR2 YSYEKL. The CDR3 runs 13 residues. The CDR3 DNA reads TGCGCCAGCAGTCCGACAGAGAACTATGGCTACACCTTC. Protein: CASSPTENYGYTF.

This clone was seen only a few times. The chain joins TRBV28 to TRBJ1-2; TRBD1 is a possible D gene (6 bases). The CDR3 covers 11 residues. Germline lookup yields CDR1 MDHEN and CDR2 SYDVKM. The ends were cut back, 6 bases at V and 8 bases at J, with 10 bases in the middle. Here the CDR3 DNA reads TGTGCCAGCAGCCACAGGGACGGCTACACCTTC. It yields the protein CASSHRDGYTF.

This clone has only one observation. The rearrangement joins TRBV28 to TRBJ2-5, with a tentative D call TRBD1 (7 bases). The CDR3 contains 15 residues. Germline loops: CDR1 MDHEN, CDR2 SYDVKM. V lost 1 base and J lost 5, with 14 bases in between. CDR3 sequence reads: CASSLYQGGRETQYF. The DNA for the CDR3 is TGTGCCAGCAGTTTATATCAGGGGGGCAGGGAGACCCAGTACTTC.

The chain recombines TRBV6-5 with TRBJ1-1, with D hard to call. The CDR3 contains 15 residues. V dropped 0 bases and J dropped 4 bases, with 12 bases sitting between them. The germline V gene has CDR1 MNHEY and CDR2 SVGAGI. The CDR3 DNA reads TGTGCCAGCAGTTACTCGATACAGAAGATCACTGAAGCTTTCTTT. It is translated as CASSYSIQKITEAFF.

The rearrangement uses TRBV19 and TRBJ2-7; a possible D gene is TRBD1 (6 bases). The CDR3 extends over 15 amino acids. V was pared by 6 bases and J by 4 bases, with 19 bases between. The germline V gene has CDR1 LNHDA and CDR2 SQIVND (reference sequence). The CDR3 coding sequence is TGTGCCAGTAGCCAGATCCCAGGGGATTCTTACGAGCAGTACTTC. Translating gives CASSQIPGDSYEQYF.

The chain employs TRBV12-3 or TRBV12-4 and TRBJ2-2; 8 nucleotides align to TRBD1. The CDR3 spans 13 residues. J gave up 5 bases and V 5 bases, and 1 base lay outside the gene matches. In DNA, the CDR3 is TGTGCCAGCAGTCGACAGGGGACCGGGGAGCTGTTTTTT. This sequence encodes CASSRQGTGELFF.

V gene TRBV18 combines with J gene TRBJ1-4; 10 bases match TRBD1. Per germline, CDR1 KGHSH and CDR2 LQKENI. V lost 3 bases and J lost 7; bases outside the gene matches: 5. This CDR3 is 15 amino acids long. This chain's CDR3 is CASSPGQGKVEKLFF. DNA of the CDR3: TGTGCCAGCTCACCGGGACAGGGGAAGGTTGAAAAACTGTTTTTT. Full variable domain (remainder filled in from reference TRBV18 and TRBJ1-4): NAGVMQNPRHLVRRRGQEARLRCSPMKGHSHVYWYRQLPEEGLKFMVYLQKENIIDESGMPKERFSAEFPKEGPSILRIQQVVRGDSAAYFCASSPGQGKVEKLFFGSGTQLSVL.

The V gene is TRBV18, the J gene TRBJ2-2, with D possibly being TRBD1 (5 bases). Between the trimmed V and J ends, which lost 1 base and 1 base, there was a span of 10 bases. Germline V CDR1 and CDR2: KGHSH, LQKENI. This CDR3 comprises 16 residues. This CDR3 reads CASSPRQSKNTGELFF. DNA of the CDR3: TGTGCCAGCTCACCACGACAGTCTAAGAACACCGGGGAGCTGTTTTTT.

The V call is TRBV9, the J call TRBJ2-5; no firm D call. V shed 4 bases and J shed 10 bases, with 20 bases lying between them. Germline CDR1 SGDLS, CDR2 YYNGEE. CDR3 size: 14 residues. The CDR3 region has the DNA TGTGCCAGCAGCCCCGATCAGGCGCTGGTTGGCCAGTACTTC. This codes for CASSPDQALVGQYF.

This clone was detected a few times. V and J are TRBV2 and TRBJ1-5; D is ambiguous. Germline assignment: CDR1 SNHLY and CDR2 FYNNEI. V was shortened by 8 bases and J by 0 bases, with 11 bases between the two germline ends. The CDR3 is 14 amino acids. The CDR3 nucleotides are TGTGCCAGCGGCGGACTGGATAGCAATCAGCCCCAGCATTTT. Amino acids: CASGGLDSNQPQHF.

The CDR3 sequence is CASSDTRSNQPQHF. The CDR3 region has the DNA TGTGCCAGCAGTGACACCCGGAGCAATCAGCCCCAGCATTTT. V and J are TRBV2 and TRBJ1-5; D is undetermined. Germline V CDR1 and CDR2: SNHLY, FYNNEI. The CDR3 contains 14 residues. Trimming shortened V by 3 bases and J by 1 base, and 7 bases separated the two germline ends.

The chain links TRBV9 to TRBJ2-3, with D perhaps matching TRBD2 (7 bases). V gave up 3 bases and J gave up 8 bases, with 19 bases separating them. The CDR3 has 15 amino acids. CDR1 is SGDLS and CDR2 is YYNGEE in the germline V gene. For the CDR3, the DNA is TGTGCCAGCAGCGCAGGGAGGGCAAGGGGGGGTACGCAGTATTTT. It yields the protein CASSAGRARGGTQYF.

V usage is TRBV30 and J usage is TRBJ1-1; D not certain. The V end lost 3 bases, the J end lost 4 bases, and 12 bases lay between the germline ends. The CDR3 extends over 13 amino acids. CDR1 is GTSNPN and CDR2 is SVGIG in the germline V gene (reference sequence). The DNA of the CDR3 is TGTGCCTGGAGCAAGGGAGGAGGCACTGAAGCTTTCTTT. Amino acids: CAWSKGGGTEAFF. Complete variable domain (other parts from reference TRBV30 and TRBJ1-1): SQTIHQWPATLVQPVGSPLSLECTVEGTSNPNLYWYRQAAGRGLQLLFYSVGIGQISSEVPQNLSASRPQDRQFILSSKKLLLSDSGFYLCAWSKGGGTEAFFGQGTRLTVV.

The gene calls are TRBV7-6 and TRBJ2-3; 7 nucleotides match TRBD2. The V gene end was trimmed by 4 bases and the J gene end by 2 bases; junction bases not matched to a gene: 6. CDR1 is SGHVS, CDR2 FNYEAQ, per germline. The CDR3 length is 15 residues. The CDR3 sequence: CASSSSGINTDTQYF. In DNA form, the CDR3 reads TGTGCCAGCAGCTCTAGCGGAATTAACACAGATACGCAGTATTTT.

This chain links TRBV5-1 with TRBJ2-7; 8 bases agree with TRBD1. Germline V gene sequence: CDR1 SGHRS, CDR2 YFSETQ. V shed 4 bases, J shed 4 bases, and the junction held 4 bases outside the gene matches. CDR3 length: 13 amino acids. CDR3 sequence: CASSLDREYEQYF. The CDR3 region has the DNA TGCGCCAGCAGCCTGGACAGGGAGTACGAGCAGTACTTC.

V and J are TRBV19 and TRBJ2-5, with 11 bases lining up with TRBD1. Unmatched junction bases numbered 14, after V lost 3 bases and J lost 5 bases. Germline CDR1 reads LNHDA; CDR2 reads SQIVND (reference sequence). The CDR3 sequence is 18 residues long. Here the CDR3 DNA reads TGTGCCAGTAGTATTTCACTCCCTGGACAGGGGGCTGGGGAGACCCAGTACTTC. Translated, it gives CASSISLPGQGAGETQYF.

The V call is TRBV5-5, the J call TRBJ1-1; possibly TRBD1 for D (5 bases). Trimming cost V 6 bases and J 0 bases, with 15 bases left between them. The germline V gene encodes CDR1 SGHKS and CDR2 YYEKEE (reference sequence). The CDR3 contains 15 residues. CDR3 loop: CASTIQGQMNTEAFF. The CDR3 DNA reads TGTGCCAGCACCATCCAAGGACAAATGAACACTGAAGCTTTCTTT. The whole variable domain, remainder taken from reference TRBV5-5 and TRBJ1-1, is DAGVTQSPTHLIKTRGQQVTLRCSPISGHKSVSWYQQVLGQGPQFIFQYYEKEERGRGNFPDRFSARQFPNYSSELNVNALLLGDSALYLCASTIQGQMNTEAFFGQGTRLTVV.

The chain combines TRBV6-2 or TRBV6-3 with TRBJ2-4; tentative D call: TRBD1 (6 bases). Germline loops: CDR1 MNHEY, CDR2 SVGEGT. This CDR3 contains 14 residues. Trimming cost V 2 bases and J 9 bases, with 14 bases left between them. CDR3 sequence reads: CASSYTGPGGIQYF. CDR3 bases: TGTGCCAGCAGTTACACAGGGCCGGGCGGCATTCAGTACTTC.

V gene TRBV2 combines with J gene TRBJ1-5, with D hard to call. Trimming left V 5 bases short and J 1 base short, with 18 bases between. CDR3 length: 17 amino acids. Germline CDR1 and CDR2: SNHLY and FYNNEI. In DNA form, the CDR3 reads TGTGCCAGCAGTTTTTCCCGCGACCTCGGGAGCAATCAGCCCCAGCATTTT. Amino acid sequence: CASSFSRDLGSNQPQHF.

The V call is TRBV18, the J call TRBJ2-5; the match to TRBD1 covers 7 bases. V trimming: 3 bases; J trimming: 5 bases; junction bases outside the gene matches: 9. The CDR3 is made up of 15 amino acids. From germline, CDR1 is KGHSH and CDR2 LQKENI. The CDR3 DNA is TGTGCCAGCTCACCCGGGAAAACAGGGGAGGAGACCCAGTACTTC. Translation gives CASSPGKTGEETQYF.

The gene calls are TRBV6-5 and TRBJ2-2, with 8 bases lining up with TRBD1. The V gene's germline CDR1 is MNHEY and CDR2 SVGAGI. CDR3 length: 14 residues. With 1 base clipped from V and 5 bases from J, the junction kept 0 bases outside the gene matches. CDR3 DNA sequence: TGTGCCAGCAGTTACTGGACAGGGACCGGGGAGCTGTTTTTT. Protein sequence: CASSYWTGTGELFF.

This clone was seen a few times. The chain combines TRBV7-2 with TRBJ1-2; 8 nucleotides align to TRBD1. The CDR3 length is 15 residues. J was trimmed by 3 bases and V by 5 bases; bases with no gene match: 8. Germline CDR1 is SGHTA and CDR2 is FQGNSA. CDR3 loop: CASSPPGGWDYGYTF. The CDR3 nucleotides read TGTGCCAGCAGCCCCCCAGGGGGCTGGGACTATGGCTACACCTTC. Supplemented by reference TRBV7-2 and TRBJ1-2, the full variable domain reads GAGVSQSPSNKVTEKGKDVELRCDPISGHTALYWYRQSLGQGLEFLIYFQGNSAPDKSGLPSDRFSAERTGGSVSTLTIQRTQQEDSAVYLCASSPPGGWDYGYTFGSGTRLTVV.

This chain joins TRBV5-1 and TRBJ2-3, with 8 bases identical to TRBD1. V was pared by 4 bases and J by 3 bases, with 7 bases of the junction left unmatched. The CDR3 loop spans 15 amino acids. Germline V CDR1 and CDR2: SGHRS, YFSETQ. The chain's CDR3 is CASSALTGETDTQYF. CDR3 DNA: TGCGCCAGCAGCGCCCTGACAGGGGAAACAGATACGCAGTATTTT.

V is TRBV9 and J is TRBJ2-7; 7 bases line up with TRBD1. The CDR3 runs to 14 residues. Germline CDR1 is SGDLS and CDR2 is YYNGEE. The V segment lost 0 bases and the J segment 4 bases; nucleotides outside the gene matches: 4. The CDR3, as DNA: TGTGCCAGCAGCGTAGGTTCAGGGGGTTACGAGCAGTACTTC. Its protein is CASSVGSGGYEQYF.